The clone carrying this T cell receptor beta chain was counted many times. What it binds is unknown. This specimen belongs to a study of breast tumors, draining lymph nodes, adjacent tissues. General study findings and limits: Tumors had less TCR diversity than lymph nodes, more than nontumor tissue.

Axillary draining lymph nodes of breast cancer patients supplied the node samples. This CDR3 has 13 residues. V lost 1 base and J lost 7; bases outside the gene matches: 3. CDR1 and CDR2 (germline): SGHAT, FQNNGV. From the multiplex PCR reads, TCRdb called clonotypes with MiXCR, one entry per CDR3 protein. The table includes 150,000 to 200,000 distinct CDR3 sequences, 31% detected once. The V and J genes are TRBV11-2 and TRBJ2-7, with 8 nucleotides matching TRBD2. Sequencing input: axillary lymph node tissue. The TCR was taken from a female donor with breast cancer. Some clones in this sample may be carry-over from other donors' samples. CDR3 sequence: CASSLAGGREQYF. CDR3 DNA sequence: TGTGCCAGCAGCTTAGCGGGGGGGAGGGAGCAGTACTTC.